This entry lists 22 T cell receptor beta chains sequenced from one sample in a study of T-cell reconstitution after alpha-beta-depleted transplantation in children. The TCRbeta library incorporated unique molecular identifiers. TCRdb fed the PCR reads into MiXCR, producing one record per CDR3 protein. The sample includes over 7,500 distinct CDR3 sequences, roughly 13% seen only once; the top ten take 40% to 60%. Material: PBMCs, mostly from graft donor cells, obtained 60 days after TCRalphabeta/CD19-depleted stem cell transplant. The receptors derive from a patient aged 2 to 10 who had a stem cell transplant for inherited bone marrow failure, so the T cells may come from the graft donor.

This clonotype was seen repeatedly, ten times or more. An end of the junction does not agree with germline; a read error may underlie this. The J gene is TRBJ2-7, the V gene TRBV7-7; D is possibly TRBD1 (7 bases). Germline V lookup: CDR1 SSHAT, CDR2 FNYEAQ (reference sequence). The CDR3 is made up of 13 amino acids. CDR3 bases: TGTGCTAGCAGCTCTTTGCAGGGGGGCGAGCAGTACTTC. Translating gives CASSSLQGGEQYF.

This clonotype is categorized as medium-sized. The rearrangement uses TRBV5-4 and TRBJ2-1; no clear D. V lost 0 bases and J lost 8, with 12 bases in between. Germline V gene data show CDR1 as SGHNT and CDR2 as YYREEE (reference sequence). The CDR3 runs to 14 residues. CDR3 region: CASSLDSVLDEQFF. The CDR3 DNA follows: TGTGCCAGCAGCTTGGACTCGGTCCTGGATGAGCAGTTCTTC.

Many counts were recorded for this clonotype. This chain connects TRBV6-1 to TRBJ1-4; D uncertain. The germline V and J ends were trimmed by 2 bases and 6 bases, with 13 bases remaining between them. The CDR3 is 15 amino acids. CDR1 is MNHNS and CDR2 is SASEGT in the germline V gene. CDR3 residues: CASSEQGLPYEKLFF. CDR3 sequence (DNA): TGTGCCAGCAGTGAACAAGGACTGCCTTATGAAAAACTGTTTTTT.

This clonotype came up many times. The CDR3 DNA is TGCGCCAGCAGCTTGAGTAGTGGCACAGATACGCAGTATTTT. Protein product: CASSLSSGTDTQYF. The chain links TRBV5-1 to TRBJ2-3, with D hard to call. Trimming removed 1 base from V and 1 base from J, with 7 bases in between. Germline V gives CDR1 SGHRS, CDR2 YFSETQ. The CDR3 length is 14 residues.

This clonotype was recorded at least ten times. This chain connects TRBV4-3 to TRBJ2-1; 10 nucleotides line up with TRBD2. V trimming: 4 bases; J trimming: 7 bases; junction bases outside the gene matches: 4. Germline V gene lookup returns CDR1 LGHNA and CDR2 YSLEER. This CDR3 is 14 amino acids long. The DNA for the CDR3 is TGCGCCAGCAGCCGGCTAGCGGGAGAAAATGAGCAGTTCTTC. It codes for CASSRLAGENEQFF.

This clonotype was seen ten or more times. The chain uses TRBV12-3 or TRBV12-4 and TRBJ1-1; 9 bases agree with TRBD1. The CDR3 runs 13 residues. The V gene end was trimmed by 4 bases and the J gene end by 4 bases; junction bases not matched to a gene: 1. The CDR3 nucleotides are TGTGCCAGCAGTTCACAGGGGGCCACTGAAGCTTTCTTT. This encodes CASSSQGATEAFF.

This clonotype is judged medium-sized (0.01 to 0.1%). CDR3 coding DNA: TGCGCCAGCAGCGTCAGGGGTGGCAATCAGCCCCAGCATTTT. It translates to CASSVRGGNQPQHF. V usage is TRBV5-1 and J usage is TRBJ1-5; weak D call: TRBD1 (6 bases). The CDR3 has 14 amino acids. Trimming removed 4 bases from V and 2 bases from J, with 10 bases in between. CDR1 SGHRS and CDR2 YFSETQ come from the germline V gene.

About this clonotype itself: The junction and the germline gene differ at one end; a read error may be behind it. This chain uses TRBV5-6 with TRBJ2-1, with 10 nucleotides matching TRBD2. The CDR3 is made up of 16 amino acids. CDR1 is SGHDT and CDR2 is YYEEEE in the germline V gene. CDR3 protein: CARSSGYERGGNEQFF. CDR3 DNA sequence: TGTGCCAGGAGCTCCGGCTATGAGCGGGGGGGCAATGAGCAGTTCTTC.

The sample holds many counts of this clonotype. The chain joins TRBV19 to TRBJ1-2; 7 bases map to TRBD1. The CDR3 runs 15 residues. The junction had 11 bases not matched to a gene; V was cut back by 6 bases and J by 4 bases. Germline-derived CDR1 and CDR2 are LNHDA and SQIVND (reference sequence). As DNA, the CDR3 is TGTGCCAGTAGCTCCCGGGAGGGGGCTCTCTATGGCTACACCTTC. It specifies CASSSREGALYGYTF.

This clonotype has at least ten counts. This chain uses TRBV6-5 with TRBJ2-5; TRBD2 might be the D (5 bases). Germline V gene data show CDR1 as MNHEY and CDR2 as SVGAGI. Deletions cut 4 bases from V and 4 bases from J, with 16 bases between. The CDR3 consists of 15 residues. The CDR3 spells CASSSGGPFRETQYF. In nucleotides, the CDR3 is TGTGCCAGCAGTTCTGGCGGGCCCTTTCGAGAGACCCAGTACTTC.

This clonotype has at least ten counts. This chain connects TRBV20-1 to TRBJ2-5, with D perhaps TRBD2 (6 bases). Germline lookup yields CDR1 DFQATT and CDR2 SNEGSKA (reference sequence). There are 15 residues in the CDR3. The V and J ends lost 0 bases and 2 bases respectively, with 13 bases between them. This CDR3 reads CSARDPSVSQETQYF. CDR3 nucleotide sequence: TGCAGTGCTAGAGATCCTAGCGTATCACAAGAGACCCAGTACTTC.

The chain recombines TRBV28 with TRBJ2-1, with TRBD1 identical over 9 bases. The CDR3 runs 17 residues. CDR1 MDHEN and CDR2 SYDVKM come from the germline V gene. The V segment lost 5 bases and the J segment 0 bases; nucleotides outside the gene matches: 8. CDR3 sequence: CASSTLRDRASYNEQFF. CDR3 nucleotide sequence: TGTGCCAGCAGTACACTCCGGGACAGGGCCTCCTACAATGAGCAGTTCTTC.

This clonotype showed up many times. V gene TRBV15 combines with J gene TRBJ2-7, with TRBD2 matching over 7 bases. From germline, CDR1 is LNHNV and CDR2 YYDKDF (reference sequence). V shed 6 bases, J shed 3 bases, and the junction held 5 bases outside the gene matches. The CDR3 length is 13 residues. The CDR3, as DNA: TGTGCCACCAGGACTAGCCGCAGCTACGAGCAGTACTTC. It is translated as CATRTSRSYEQYF.

This clonotype was recorded many times. CDR3 nucleotide sequence: TGTGCCAGCAGCTTACCGGGCAAAAACATTCAGTACTTC. Its translation: CASSLPGKNIQYF. The V and J genes are TRBV11-2 and TRBJ2-4; D not resolved. Trimming removed 2 bases from V and 3 bases from J, with 5 bases in between. CDR1 is SGHAT and CDR2 is FQNNGV in the germline V gene. The CDR3 extends over 13 amino acids. The full variable domain, rest sourced from reference TRBV11-2 and TRBJ2-4, is EAGVAQSPRYKIIEKRQSVAFWCNPISGHATLYWYQQILGQGPKLLIQFQNNGVVDDSQLPKDRFSAERLKGVDSTLKIQPAKLEDSAVYLCASSLPGKNIQYFGAGTRLSVL.

There are many counts of this clonotype. V is TRBV19 and J is TRBJ2-1; 11 nucleotides align to TRBD2. Germline CDR1 reads LNHDA; CDR2 reads SQIVND (reference sequence). The trim removed 4 bases at V and 5 bases at J, leaving 4 bases unmatched. CDR3 length equals 15 residues. Here the CDR3 DNA reads TGTGCCAGTAGTACAGGGACTAGCGGAAACAATGAGCAGTTCTTC. Its translation: CASSTGTSGNNEQFF.

This clonotype was seen at least ten times. The chain is built from TRBV6-1 and TRBJ2-3; D unresolved. Germline CDR1 MNHNS, CDR2 SASEGT. V gave up 6 bases and J gave up 0 bases, with 10 bases separating them. The length of the CDR3 is 14 residues. The DNA of the CDR3 is TGTGCCAGCAGCCTGACTGTGAGCACAGATACGCAGTATTTT. As protein: CASSLTVSTDTQYF.

This clonotype was seen at least ten times. The chain carries TRBV5-1 and TRBJ2-5; maybe TRBD1 (5 bases). The germline CDR1 and CDR2 sequences are SGHRS and YFSETQ. The CDR3 spans 14 residues. The V end was cut by 3 bases, the J end by 1 base, with 10 bases between. CDR3 sequence: CASSWSRGQETQYF. CDR3 sequence (DNA): TGCGCCAGCAGCTGGTCTAGGGGCCAAGAGACCCAGTACTTC.

This clonotype was recorded at least ten times. The chain links TRBV6-5 to TRBJ1-2; D not certain. Germline loops: CDR1 MNHEY, CDR2 SVGAGI. The germline V and J ends were trimmed by 4 bases and 2 bases, with 8 bases remaining between them. The CDR3 contains 13 residues. CDR3 nucleotide sequence: TGTGCCAGCAGTTTAAACGGGAACTATGGCTACACCTTC. This translates into CASSLNGNYGYTF.

The sample holds many counts of this clonotype. The chain joins TRBV20-1 to TRBJ1-2, with D possibly being TRBD1 (5 bases). Trimming removed 3 bases at V and 4 bases at J, with 18 bases between. The CDR3 is 15 amino acids. CDR1 is DFQATT, CDR2 SNEGSKA, per germline (reference sequence). CDR3 residues: CSASPRTLRSYGYTF. DNA of the CDR3: TGCAGTGCTAGCCCCAGGACATTGAGGAGCTATGGCTACACCTTC.

Many counts were recorded for this clonotype. The chain recombines TRBV5-4 with TRBJ2-7; TRBD1 is a possible D gene (7 bases). V was cut by 2 bases and J by 2 bases, with 14 bases left in between. Germline assignment: CDR1 SGHNT and CDR2 YYREEE (reference sequence). The CDR3 has 15 amino acids. CDR3: CASSLKTGRTYEQYF. DNA of the CDR3: TGTGCCAGCAGCTTAAAGACAGGGAGGACCTACGAGCAGTACTTC.

This clonotype was seen at least ten times. The rearrangement links TRBV25-1 to TRBJ1-2; perhaps TRBD1 as D (6 bases). V was clipped by 2 bases and J by 4 bases, with 11 bases between them. The CDR3 is 14 amino acids. The germline V gene encodes CDR1 MGHDK and CDR2 SYGVNS. The CDR3 DNA is TGTGCCAGCAGTGAAAGGGGGACATCCTATGGCTACACCTTC. Amino acids: CASSERGTSYGYTF.

This clonotype was seen repeatedly, ten times or more. V gene TRBV5-1 combines with J gene TRBJ1-1, with TRBD1 as a possible D gene (5 bases). Trimming took off 4 bases at V and 0 bases at J, with 13 bases between the two ends. Per the germline V gene, CDR1 is SGHRS and CDR2 is YFSETQ. The CDR3 is made up of 15 amino acids. In DNA, the CDR3 is TGCGCCAGCAGCCCCCGACAGAGGATGAACACTGAAGCTTTCTTT. Translating it yields CASSPRQRMNTEAFF.